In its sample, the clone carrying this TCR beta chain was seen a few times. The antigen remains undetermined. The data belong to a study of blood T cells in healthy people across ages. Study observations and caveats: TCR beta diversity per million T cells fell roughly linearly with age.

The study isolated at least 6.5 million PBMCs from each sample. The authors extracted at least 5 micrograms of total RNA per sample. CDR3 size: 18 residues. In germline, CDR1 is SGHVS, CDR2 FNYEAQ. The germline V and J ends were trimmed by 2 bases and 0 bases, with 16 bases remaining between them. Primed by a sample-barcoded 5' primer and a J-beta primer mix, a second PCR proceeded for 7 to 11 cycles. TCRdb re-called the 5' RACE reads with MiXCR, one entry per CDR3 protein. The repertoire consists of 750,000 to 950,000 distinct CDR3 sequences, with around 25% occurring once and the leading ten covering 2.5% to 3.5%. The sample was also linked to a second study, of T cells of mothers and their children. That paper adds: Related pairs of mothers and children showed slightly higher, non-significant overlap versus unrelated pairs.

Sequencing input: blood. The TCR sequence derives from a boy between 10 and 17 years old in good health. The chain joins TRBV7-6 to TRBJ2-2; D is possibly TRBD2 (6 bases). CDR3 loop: CASSLRYGERANTGELFF. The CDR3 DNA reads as TGTGCCAGCAGCTTACGCTACGGAGAGCGGGCGAACACCGGGGAGCTGTTTTTT.